One sample yielded the 18 T cell receptor beta chains listed below, sequenced in a study of blood T cell repertoires in COVID-19. Sequencing was performed with immunoSEQ multiplex PCR; in TCRdb, only in-frame clones are kept and a portion is missing. The table has around 250,000 clones, about four fifths seen once. Sequencing was carried out using peripheral blood. These TCRs come from a man older than 75 with acute or convalescent COVID-19.

The genes are TRBV3-1 (or the pseudogene TRBV3-2) and TRBJ1-6; D gene uncertain. This CDR3 is built from 17 residues. The V and J ends lost 1 base and 7 bases respectively, with 17 bases between them. Germline lookup yields CDR1 LGHDT and CDR2 YNNKEL (reference sequence). The CDR3 loop is CASSQVPPAGGNSPLHF. The DNA for the CDR3 is TGTGCCAGCAGCCAAGTCCCCCCGGCGGGTGGAAATTCACCCCTCCACTTT.

The rearrangement links TRBV27 to TRBJ2-3, with a possible D match to TRBD1 (5 bases). This CDR3 contains 14 residues. CDR1 is MNHEY, CDR2 SMNVEV, per germline (reference sequence). Trimming cost V 3 bases and J 4 bases, with 11 bases left between them. DNA for the CDR3: TGTGCCAGCAGTTTCCAGGGTGGCCCAGATACGCAGTATTTT. This translates into CASSFQGGPDTQYF.

V gene TRBV6-5 combines with J gene TRBJ1-1, with a tentative D call TRBD1 (6 bases). The germline V gene encodes CDR1 MNHEY and CDR2 SVGAGI. The CDR3 sequence is 14 residues long. The V end lost 2 bases, the J end lost 4 bases, and 11 bases lay between the germline ends. The CDR3 DNA is TGTGCCAGCAGTTACACCGAGGGGGTCACTGAAGCTTTCTTT. It translates to CASSYTEGVTEAFF.

The chain is built from TRBV5-6 and TRBJ2-1; a weak D match, TRBD2 (5 bases). The CDR3 runs to 18 residues. The V end lost 1 base, the J end lost 0 bases, and 17 bases lay between the germline ends. CDR1 and CDR2 (germline): SGHDT, YYEEEE. CDR3 residues: CASSLPSWTGSSYNEQFF. The CDR3 coding sequence is TGTGCCAGCAGCTTGCCATCCTGGACGGGGAGCTCCTACAATGAGCAGTTCTTC.

The chain employs TRBV10-1 and TRBJ1-6; D remains ambiguous. Looked up from germline, CDR1 is WNHNN and CDR2 is SYGVQD (reference sequence). The CDR3 totals 19 residues. V gave up 10 bases and J gave up 8 bases, with 33 bases separating them. CDR3 loop: CATLTPTPTRAIPYSPLHF. The CDR3 DNA follows: TGCGCCACCTTAACCCCGACACCGACGCGGGCCATTCCTTATTCACCCCTCCACTTT.

This chain links TRBV28 with TRBJ2-7; D call uncertain. V lost 6 bases and J lost 3, with 15 bases in between. Germline V gene sequence: CDR1 MDHEN, CDR2 SYDVKM. The CDR3 has 14 amino acids. The CDR3 sequence is CASRAPGMLYEQYF. The CDR3 coding sequence is TGTGCCAGCAGGGCCCCAGGCATGCTCTACGAGCAGTACTTC.

The chain links TRBV6-5 to TRBJ1-1; D not certain. V was shortened by 8 bases and J by 1 base, with 11 bases between the two germline ends. CDR1 is MNHEY and CDR2 is SVGAGI in the germline V gene. This CDR3 is 13 amino acids long. CDR3 sequence (DNA): TGTGCCAGCCGTAGAGGGCCGAACACTGAAGCTTTCTTT. As protein: CASRRGPNTEAFF.

The chain links TRBV10-1 to TRBJ1-2, with a weak D call TRBD1 (5 bases). Germline values: CDR1 WNHNN, CDR2 SYGVQD (reference sequence). V gave up 6 bases and J gave up 4 bases, with 18 bases separating them. This CDR3 contains 15 residues. The CDR3 DNA is TGCGCCAGCAGCCGGTTCAGGGACTGGCTCTATGGCTACACCTTC. Translation gives CASSRFRDWLYGYTF.

This clone was counted a single time. The rearrangement links TRBV19 to TRBJ1-2; no clear D. Trimming left V 10 bases short and J 4 bases short, with 19 bases between. CDR3 length equals 14 residues. Germline CDR1 reads LNHDA; CDR2 reads SQIVND (reference sequence). CDR3 DNA sequence: TGTGCCACTCAAGGTACAGCCCCATCCTATGGCTACACCTTC. Translated, it gives CATQGTAPSYGYTF. The full variable domain, completed using reference TRBV19 and TRBJ1-2, is DGGITQSPKYLFRKEGQNVTLSCEQNLNHDAMYWYRQDPGQGLRLIYYSQIVNDFQKGDIAEGYSVSREKKESFPLTVTSAQKNPTAFYLCATQGTAPSYGYTFGSGTRLTVV.

V is TRBV5-1 and J is TRBJ1-2; TRBD1 matches at 7 bases. The CDR3 runs 15 residues. Germline V CDR1 and CDR2: SGHRS, YFSETQ. V lost 5 bases and J lost 2; bases outside the gene matches: 9. CDR3 nucleotides: TGCGCCAGCAGTTTAGCAGGACAGGCGAACTATGGCTACACCTTC. Translating it yields CASSLAGQANYGYTF.

The chain combines TRBV18 with TRBJ2-7, with 7 bases fitting TRBD2. Germline CDR1 and CDR2: KGHSH and LQKENI. The length of the CDR3 is 15 residues. The J segment lost 5 bases and the V segment lost 0 bases, leaving 7 bases of the junction unmatched. The CDR3 loop reads CASSPPKRDGDEQYF. The CDR3, as DNA: TGTGCCAGCTCACCACCGAAGCGGGATGGGGACGAGCAGTACTTC.

This clone was observed a single time. This sequence joins TRBV7-8 and TRBJ1-1, with D unresolved. The CDR3 length is 17 residues. CDR1 SGHVS and CDR2 FQNEAQ come from the germline V gene. With 5 bases removed from V and 3 bases from J, the gap between germline ends came to 22 bases. CDR3 region: CASSPEAGYTLDTEAFF. CDR3 nucleotide sequence: TGTGCCAGCAGCCCCGAGGCGGGGTACACGCTCGACACTGAAGCTTTCTTT. The full variable domain, with the rest looked up from reference TRBV7-8 and TRBJ1-1, is GAGVSQSPRYKVAKRGQDVALRCDPISGHVSLFWYQQALGQGPEFLTYFQNEAQLDKSGLPSDRFFAERPEGSVSTLKIQRTQQEDSAVYLCASSPEAGYTLDTEAFFGQGTRLTVV.

This chain uses TRBV7-3 with TRBJ2-1, with D possibly TRBD1 on 6 matching bases. Deletions cut 7 bases from V and 10 bases from J, with 17 bases between. The CDR3 extends over 13 amino acids. Per germline, CDR1 SGHTA and CDR2 FQGTGA. The DNA of the CDR3 is TGTGCCAGCACGGAGAACAGGGAGACGGAGCAGTTCTTC. This gives the protein CASTENRETEQFF.

The chain employs TRBV7-5 and TRBJ2-1; TRBD2, the D gene given by the table, was not confirmed from the DNA. TRBV7-5 is assigned pseudogene status. CDR3 length equals 17 residues. The DNA for the CDR3 is TGTGTCAGAAGCTCGAGCAGGGGCGGGAGGGCCTTCTGGGAGCAGTTCTTC. It is translated as CVRSSSRGGRAFWEQFF.

This chain connects TRBV3-1 (or the pseudogene TRBV3-2) to TRBJ2-7; TRBD1 agrees at 8 bases. Germline V gene data show CDR1 as LGHDT and CDR2 as YNNKEL (reference sequence). The CDR3 is 14 residues long. The V gene end was trimmed by 3 bases and the J gene end by 4 bases; junction bases not matched to a gene: 5. CDR3 residues: CASSQPGQVYEQYF. Written as DNA, the CDR3 is TGTGCCAGCAGCCAGCCGGGACAGGTGTACGAGCAGTACTTC.

The chain has TRBV5-1 and TRBJ1-4; 10 nucleotides agree with TRBD1. V lost 3 bases to trimming and J lost 8 bases; unmatched junction nucleotides: 4. The CDR3 has 14 amino acids. In germline, CDR1 is SGHRS, CDR2 YFSETQ. Here the CDR3 DNA reads TGCGCCAGCAGCTCCCGACAGGGGGCGGAAAAACTGTTTTTT. It translates to CASSSRQGAEKLFF.

The chain joins TRBV19 to TRBJ1-1; 7 bases are a match to TRBD1. V trimming: 10 bases; J trimming: 1 base; junction bases outside the gene matches: 6. Germline CDR1 LNHDA, CDR2 SQIVND (reference sequence). The CDR3 runs 13 residues. CDR3 DNA: TGTGCCACACTAAACAGGGGGAACACTGAAGCTTTCTTT. Its protein product is CATLNRGNTEAFF.

This chain joins TRBV18 and TRBJ2-4; TRBD1 aligns across 10 bases. Germline CDR1 is KGHSH and CDR2 is LQKENI. The CDR3 runs 15 residues. Unmatched junction bases numbered 2, after V lost 2 bases and J lost 4 bases. The CDR3 here is CASSPTGQGKNIQYF. CDR3 in DNA: TGTGCCAGCTCACCAACGGGACAGGGGAAAAACATTCAGTACTTC.